These 18 T cell receptor beta chains share one sample of origin, sequenced in a study of shared clonotypes between healthy human individuals. Assay used: immunoSEQ multiplex PCR; TCRdb lists only in-frame clones, some missing. The repertoire has millions of clones, just over 90% of them found once; the top ten carry under 0.45%. The sample was naive CD4+ T cells from PBMCs. The sample's subset: CD45RA+ positively selected. The receptor source for this set is a man aged 18 to 30 in good health. Some clones in this sample may be carry-over from other donors' samples.

The rearrangement links TRBV19 to TRBJ2-7; tentatively, D is TRBD1 or TRBD2 (5 bases each). V lost 0 bases and J lost 2, with 14 bases in between. This CDR3 comprises 16 residues. Germline V gene lookup returns CDR1 LNHDA and CDR2 SQIVND (reference sequence). CDR3: CASSIDPRDGAYEQYF. The CDR3, as DNA: TGTGCCAGTAGTATAGATCCCAGGGACGGCGCCTACGAGCAGTACTTC.

This clone was picked up one time. J is TRBJ1-5 and V is TRBV28; D perhaps matches TRBD1 (6 bases). The CDR3 covers 15 residues. CDR1 and CDR2 (germline): MDHEN, SYDVKM. With 5 bases removed from V and 4 bases from J, the gap between germline ends came to 15 bases. CDR3 DNA: TGTGCCAGCAGTCTCCAGACAGGAGATAATCAGCCCCAGCATTTT. Amino acid sequence: CASSLQTGDNQPQHF.

This chain uses TRBV9 with TRBJ1-2; D remains unclear. CDR1 SGDLS and CDR2 YYNGEE come from the germline V gene. The germline V and J ends were trimmed by 1 base and 4 bases, with 8 bases remaining between them. There are 13 residues in the CDR3. The CDR3 sequence: CASSVSPSYGYTF. DNA of the CDR3: TGTGCCAGCAGCGTATCCCCCTCCTATGGCTACACCTTC. Full variable domain (remainder filled in from reference TRBV9 and TRBJ1-2): DSGVTQTPKHLITATGQRVTLRCSPRSGDLSVYWYQQSLDQGLQFLIQYYNGEERAKGNILERFSAQQFPDLHSELNLSSLELGDSALYFCASSVSPSYGYTFGSGTRLTVV.

This clone was seen a few times. V and J are TRBV28 and TRBJ1-5; D is possibly TRBD1 (5 bases). CDR3 length equals 14 residues. V lost 7 bases, J lost 5 bases, and 15 bases lay in between. Germline V lookup: CDR1 MDHEN, CDR2 SYDVKM. This CDR3 reads CASIPRGRDQPQHF. The CDR3 DNA reads as TGTGCCAGCATCCCCCGGGGCAGAGATCAGCCCCAGCATTTT.

The chain has TRBV6-1 and TRBJ1-5; weak D call: TRBD1 (5 bases). Trimming cost V 6 bases and J 0 bases, with 12 bases left between them. CDR1 is MNHNS and CDR2 is SASEGT in the germline V gene. The CDR3 runs 15 residues. The CDR3 here is CASRLGLYSNQPQHF. DNA for the CDR3: TGTGCCAGCAGGTTGGGGCTTTATAGCAATCAGCCCCAGCATTTT.

CDR3 nucleotides: TGTGCCAGCGCTGGGGGGACTAGCGGGAGCGGGGAGACCCAGTACTTC. Translation gives CASAGGTSGSGETQYF. J is TRBJ2-5 and V is TRBV11-2; 14 bases are shared with TRBD2. The junction had 10 bases not matched to a gene; V was cut back by 8 bases and J by 5 bases. Per the germline V gene, CDR1 is SGHAT and CDR2 is FQNNGV. The CDR3 runs 16 residues. Variable domain in full (rest from reference TRBV11-2 and TRBJ2-5): EAGVAQSPRYKIIEKRQSVAFWCNPISGHATLYWYQQILGQGPKLLIQFQNNGVVDDSQLPKDRFSAERLKGVDSTLKIQPAKLEDSAVYLCASAGGTSGSGETQYFGPGTRLLVL.

The V call is TRBV6-5, the J call TRBJ2-7; tentative D call: TRBD2 (6 bases). Germline CDR1 is MNHEY and CDR2 is SVGAGI. Trimming shortened V by 7 bases and J by 4 bases, and 20 bases separated the two germline ends. The CDR3 runs to 15 residues. CDR3 sequence: CASKSALGREYEQYF. CDR3 coding DNA: TGTGCCAGCAAGTCGGCCCTGGGCCGGGAGTACGAGCAGTACTTC.

The V and J genes are TRBV14 and TRBJ1-4; D call uncertain. Germline V lookup: CDR1 SGHDN, CDR2 FVKESK. The V gene lost 2 bases and the J gene lost 5 bases, with 9 bases spanning the gap. The CDR3 sequence is 14 residues long. The CDR3 nucleotides are TGTGCCAGCAGCCAATACGGCCTCAATGAAAAACTGTTTTTT. Translation: CASSQYGLNEKLFF.

This sequence joins TRBV5-1 and TRBJ2-5; 7 nucleotides line up with TRBD2. Germline CDR1 reads SGHRS; CDR2 reads YFSETQ. The CDR3 extends over 14 amino acids. The V and J ends lost 4 bases and 3 bases, in that order; junction bases with no gene match: 6. The CDR3 nucleotides read TGCGCCAGCAGCCCCAGCGGGGTAGAAGAGACCCAGTACTTC. Encoded protein: CASSPSGVEETQYF. Full variable domain (missing parts from reference TRBV5-1 and TRBJ2-5): KAGVTQTPRYLIKTRGQQVTLSCSPISGHRSVSWYQQTPGQGLQFLFEYFSETQRNKGNFPGRFSGRQFSNSRSEMNVSTLELGDSALYLCASSPSGVEETQYFGPGTRLLVL.

The V and J genes are TRBV7-3 and TRBJ2-2; TRBD2 agrees at 13 bases. J was trimmed by 5 bases and V by 4 bases; bases with no gene match: 7. This CDR3 region has 17 residues. Germline assignment: CDR1 SGHTA and CDR2 FQGTGA. CDR3 coding DNA: TGTGCCAGCAGCTCGAGGACTAGCGGGAGAAGTACCGGGGAGCTGTTTTTT. Its translation: CASSSRTSGRSTGELFF.

This clone was counted a single time. This chain links TRBV5-4 with TRBJ2-7, with TRBD2 identical over 8 bases. Trimming took 0 bases from V and 3 from J; bases not matched to a gene: 8. The CDR3 runs 16 residues. Germline CDR1 reads SGHNT; CDR2 reads YYREEE (reference sequence). CDR3 sequence reads: CASSLAGTRRRYEQYF. In DNA, the CDR3 is TGTGCCAGCAGCTTGGCCGGGACTAGACGCCGCTACGAGCAGTACTTC. The full variable domain, completed using reference TRBV5-4 and TRBJ2-7, is ETGVTQSPTHLIKTRGQQVTLRCSSQSGHNTVSWYQQALGQGPQFIFQYYREEENGRGNFPPRFSGLQFPNYSSELNVNALELDDSALYLCASSLAGTRRRYEQYFGPGTRLTVT.

V gene TRBV10-3 combines with J gene TRBJ1-5; tentative D call: TRBD1 (5 bases). The CDR3 is 15 amino acids. V was cut by 4 bases and J by 5 bases, with 15 bases left in between. The V gene's germline CDR1 is ENHRY and CDR2 SYGVKD. DNA of the CDR3: TGTGCCATCAGTGTCGCCCATGTGGGGGATCAGCCCCAGCATTTT. Protein: CAISVAHVGDQPQHF.

J is TRBJ2-1 and V is TRBV13, with D possibly TRBD2 on 6 matching bases. With 2 bases removed from V and 0 bases from J, the gap between germline ends came to 20 bases. Germline lookup yields CDR1 PRHDT and CDR2 FYEKMQ (reference sequence). The CDR3 has 19 amino acids. For the CDR3, the DNA is TGTGCCAGCAGCTTATCGGGGGTCCCCTTCCCCAGCTCCTACAATGAGCAGTTCTTC. This translates into CASSLSGVPFPSSYNEQFF.

The chain links TRBV5-4 to TRBJ2-3; tentatively, D is TRBD2 (6 bases). This CDR3 is built from 15 residues. Germline loops: CDR1 SGHNT, CDR2 YYREEE (reference sequence). Trimming took 1 base from V and 5 from J, leaving 14 bases between them. The CDR3: CASSLFTSSEDTQYF. CDR3 nucleotide sequence: TGTGCCAGCAGCTTGTTTACTAGCAGCGAAGATACGCAGTATTTT.

The gene calls are TRBV15 and TRBJ1-3; D uncertain. Trimming shortened V by 0 bases and J by 5 bases, and 14 bases separated the two germline ends. This CDR3 has 16 amino acids. Germline V gene sequence: CDR1 LNHNV, CDR2 YYDKDF (reference sequence). The CDR3 protein is CATSRDIGRARNTIYF. As DNA, the CDR3 is TGTGCCACCAGCAGAGATATCGGGAGGGCTCGAAACACCATATATTTT.

This chain connects TRBV18 to TRBJ1-5; D unclear. V was trimmed by 3 bases and J by 1 base, leaving 13 bases between them. This CDR3 spans 16 amino acids. The germline V gene has CDR1 KGHSH and CDR2 LQKENI. The CDR3 DNA reads as TGTGCCAGCTCACCGTACCCCGGCGAGAGCAATCAGCCCCAGCATTTT. Its protein is CASSPYPGESNQPQHF.

The V and J genes are TRBV27 and TRBJ1-1; D is perhaps TRBD1 (5 bases). The CDR3 is made up of 12 amino acids. The germline CDR1 and CDR2 sequences are MNHEY and SMNVEV (reference sequence). V was cut by 4 bases and J by 6 bases, with 9 bases left in between. In DNA form, the CDR3 reads TGTGCCAGCAGTTCCAGGGAGGCTGAAGCTTTCTTT. Translating gives CASSSREAEAFF.

The rearrangement uses TRBV5-1 and TRBJ1-1; D is perhaps TRBD1 (5 bases). Trimming removed 2 bases at V and 4 bases at J, with 12 bases between. The CDR3 runs 14 residues. In germline, CDR1 is SGHRS, CDR2 YFSETQ. The CDR3 loop is CASSFSRGATEAFF. In DNA, the CDR3 is TGCGCCAGCAGCTTTTCGCGAGGGGCCACTGAAGCTTTCTTT.